This T cell receptor (beta chain) was sequenced for a study of Ad26.COV2.S vaccination and SARS-CoV-2 variants. General observations from the study: Spike-specific CD8+ and CD4+ T cell responses reportedly showed substantial breadth after vaccination.

In regard to this clone: Antigen unknown.

Treatment given: around 19 received Ad26.COV2.S at low or high dose, single or two shots; five or six received placebo; per-sample allocation not given. Day 63 after the first injection of vaccine or placebo was the sampling time. Cohort 1b enrolled adults aged 18-55 years in Boston. The study used a vaccine consisting of an Ad26 vector that expressed Wuhan-strain SARS-CoV-2 spike. Germline CDR1 and CDR2: SGHRS and YFSETQ. The V and J ends lost 0 bases and 2 bases respectively, with 11 bases between them. The CDR3 is made up of 15 amino acids. Clones were sequenced by immunoSEQ multiplex PCR, and TCRdb holds only the in-frame ones, with some missing. The sample yields roughly 700,000 clones, around 92% seen once.

The receptor's source is a person aged 18 to 59 who received the Ad26.COV2.S COVID-19 vaccine or a placebo. The material was peripheral blood, obtained in a trial of Ad26.COV2.S vaccine versus placebo. The chain employs TRBV5-1 and TRBJ2-5, with D perhaps TRBD2 (5 bases). The CDR3 reads CASSLANRGQETQYF. CDR3 DNA: TGCGCCAGCAGCTTGGCCAACCGGGGTCAAGAGACCCAGTACTTC.